This TCR beta chain was sequenced in a study of blood T cell repertoires in COVID-19. Profiled with immunoSEQ multiplex PCR; TCRdb holds only in-frame clones, not every one. The sample records roughly 380,000 clones, over 75% being singletons. This CDR3 is 13 amino acids long. V lost 5 bases and J lost 12; bases outside the gene matches: 12. Germline lookup yields CDR1 MDHEN and CDR2 SYDVKM. The chain joins TRBV28 to TRBJ1-2, with 7 positions matching TRBD1. This clonotype originated in a woman under 40 who had recovered from COVID-19. The specimen sequenced was PBMCs or T cells enriched from blood (not recorded which). CDR3 sequence (DNA): TGTGCCAGCAGTCCAGCGGACAGGAACCGCCACACCTTC. Its protein is CASSPADRNRHTF.